The 13 T cell receptor beta chains reported below all come from one sample, sequenced in a study of T cells in narcolepsy. TCRdb's copy holds only in-frame clones and misses some; the assay was immunoSEQ multiplex PCR. The sample has fewer than 40,000 clones, 81% seen once. The sequencing input was memory (CD45RA-) CD4+ T cells from blood. Every receptor here comes from a human donor in good health.

The chain joins TRBV5-1 to TRBJ1-6; 7 bases line up with TRBD1. The CDR3 runs to 16 residues. The germline V gene encodes CDR1 SGHRS and CDR2 YFSETQ. The junction had 10 bases not matched to a gene; V was cut back by 3 bases and J by 7 bases. The CDR3 here is CASSSGQATANSPLHF. The CDR3 coding sequence is TGCGCCAGCAGCTCTGGACAGGCCACGGCGAATTCACCCCTCCACTTT. The full variable domain, with the rest looked up from reference TRBV5-1 and TRBJ1-6, is KAGVTQTPRYLIKTRGQQVTLSCSPISGHRSVSWYQQTPGQGLQFLFEYFSETQRNKGNFPGRFSGRQFSNSRSEMNVSTLELGDSALYLCASSSGQATANSPLHFGNGTRLTVT.

This chain uses TRBV5-1 with TRBJ2-7; a weak D match, TRBD2 (6 bases). Germline lookup yields CDR1 SGHRS and CDR2 YFSETQ. The CDR3 is 13 amino acids. Trimming removed 4 bases at V and 2 bases at J, with 10 bases between. The CDR3 loop is CASSRDSAYEQYF. DNA of the CDR3: TGCGCCAGCAGCCGGGACTCAGCCTACGAGCAGTACTTC.

V and J are TRBV6-1 and TRBJ2-5; D remains ambiguous. Looked up from germline, CDR1 is MNHNS and CDR2 is SASEGT. There are 11 residues in the CDR3. Trimming removed 1 base at V and 3 bases at J, with 0 bases between. The CDR3 DNA sequence: TGTGCCAGCAGTGAAGAAGAGACCCAGTACTTC. Translating gives CASSEEETQYF.

This clone was seen a handful of times. The J gene is TRBJ1-4, the V gene TRBV5-5, with unresolved D. V was trimmed by 2 bases and J by 0 bases, leaving 5 bases between them. This CDR3 has 14 amino acids. CDR1 is SGHKS, CDR2 YYEKEE, per germline (reference sequence). The CDR3 DNA is TGTGCCAGCAGCTTAGATGCAACTAATGAAAAACTGTTTTTT. Translating it yields CASSLDATNEKLFF.

The chain links TRBV18 to TRBJ2-1; no definite D call. The germline CDR1 and CDR2 sequences are KGHSH and LQKENI. Trimming took 3 bases from V and 4 from J, leaving 10 bases between them. This CDR3 contains 14 residues. The CDR3 sequence is CASSPAHPYNEQFF. For the CDR3, the DNA is TGTGCCAGCTCACCCGCCCATCCTTACAATGAGCAGTTCTTC.

J is TRBJ1-5 and V is TRBV6-1; 7 bases are shared with TRBD1. The CDR3 is 15 amino acids. Germline CDR1 reads MNHNS; CDR2 reads SASEGT. With V trimmed by 8 bases and J by 4 bases, 11 bases remained unmatched. In DNA, the CDR3 is TGTGCCAGCCAAGGGGCGCGACAGGGTAATCAGCCCCAGCATTTT. Encoded protein: CASQGARQGNQPQHF.

This chain connects TRBV2 to TRBJ1-3; D ambiguous. Trimming left V 2 bases short and J 7 bases short, with 18 bases between. The CDR3 covers 16 residues. From germline, CDR1 is SNHLY and CDR2 FYNNEI. The CDR3 nucleotides read TGTGCCAGCAGTGAATTCTTGGGCAGGCAGCGGAACACCATATATTTT. This translates into CASSEFLGRQRNTIYF.

This chain links TRBV6-1 with TRBJ2-3; D remains unclear. Germline assignment: CDR1 MNHNS and CDR2 SASEGT. Trimming pared 7 bases from V and 0 bases from J, leaving 8 bases between. This CDR3 is 13 amino acids long. The CDR3 spells CASKESSTDTQYF. For the CDR3, the DNA is TGTGCCAGCAAAGAGAGTAGCACAGATACGCAGTATTTT.

The chain links TRBV4-2 to TRBJ1-2; D remains ambiguous. Trimming left V 1 base short and J 8 bases short, with 8 bases between. This CDR3 spans 12 amino acids. Germline-derived CDR1 and CDR2 are LGHNA and YNFKEQ. CDR3 bases: TGTGCCAGCAGCCAAGGTCCAGGCGGCTACACCTTC. Its translation is CASSQGPGGYTF.

V and J are TRBV7-9 and TRBJ1-1, with D perhaps TRBD1 (6 bases). The CDR3 consists of 14 residues. Trimming removed 7 bases from V and 3 bases from J, with 15 bases in between. Per germline, CDR1 SEHNR and CDR2 FQNEAQ (reference sequence). DNA of the CDR3: TGTGCCAGCACCGAAGGGGGGCGGGACACTGAAGCTTTCTTT. Its translation: CASTEGGRDTEAFF.

This sequence joins TRBV28 and TRBJ1-5; D is perhaps TRBD1 (5 bases). With 3 bases removed from V and 2 bases from J, the gap between germline ends came to 17 bases. The CDR3 has 17 residues. CDR1 is MDHEN and CDR2 is SYDVKM in the germline V gene. CDR3 in amino acids: CASSFRARGRGNQPQHF. The CDR3 region has the DNA TGTGCCAGCAGTTTTCGCGCGAGGGGCAGGGGCAATCAGCCCCAGCATTTT.

This sequence joins TRBV30 and TRBJ2-2; no firm D call. CDR1 is GTSNPN, CDR2 SVGIG, per germline (reference sequence). The V end lost 3 bases, the J end lost 3 bases, and 2 bases lay between the germline ends. The length of the CDR3 is 11 residues. The CDR3 loop is CAWSYTGELFF. CDR3 in DNA: TGTGCCTGGAGCTACACCGGGGAGCTGTTTTTT.

The chain is built from TRBV29-1 and TRBJ1-1, with TRBD1 identical over 8 bases. CDR1 and CDR2 (germline): SQVTM, ANQGSEA. The CDR3 spans 13 residues. J lost 0 bases, V lost 6 bases, and 3 bases had no gene match. The CDR3 loop reads CSVKDRVNTEAFF. CDR3 nucleotides: TGCAGCGTGAAGGACAGGGTGAACACTGAAGCTTTCTTT.